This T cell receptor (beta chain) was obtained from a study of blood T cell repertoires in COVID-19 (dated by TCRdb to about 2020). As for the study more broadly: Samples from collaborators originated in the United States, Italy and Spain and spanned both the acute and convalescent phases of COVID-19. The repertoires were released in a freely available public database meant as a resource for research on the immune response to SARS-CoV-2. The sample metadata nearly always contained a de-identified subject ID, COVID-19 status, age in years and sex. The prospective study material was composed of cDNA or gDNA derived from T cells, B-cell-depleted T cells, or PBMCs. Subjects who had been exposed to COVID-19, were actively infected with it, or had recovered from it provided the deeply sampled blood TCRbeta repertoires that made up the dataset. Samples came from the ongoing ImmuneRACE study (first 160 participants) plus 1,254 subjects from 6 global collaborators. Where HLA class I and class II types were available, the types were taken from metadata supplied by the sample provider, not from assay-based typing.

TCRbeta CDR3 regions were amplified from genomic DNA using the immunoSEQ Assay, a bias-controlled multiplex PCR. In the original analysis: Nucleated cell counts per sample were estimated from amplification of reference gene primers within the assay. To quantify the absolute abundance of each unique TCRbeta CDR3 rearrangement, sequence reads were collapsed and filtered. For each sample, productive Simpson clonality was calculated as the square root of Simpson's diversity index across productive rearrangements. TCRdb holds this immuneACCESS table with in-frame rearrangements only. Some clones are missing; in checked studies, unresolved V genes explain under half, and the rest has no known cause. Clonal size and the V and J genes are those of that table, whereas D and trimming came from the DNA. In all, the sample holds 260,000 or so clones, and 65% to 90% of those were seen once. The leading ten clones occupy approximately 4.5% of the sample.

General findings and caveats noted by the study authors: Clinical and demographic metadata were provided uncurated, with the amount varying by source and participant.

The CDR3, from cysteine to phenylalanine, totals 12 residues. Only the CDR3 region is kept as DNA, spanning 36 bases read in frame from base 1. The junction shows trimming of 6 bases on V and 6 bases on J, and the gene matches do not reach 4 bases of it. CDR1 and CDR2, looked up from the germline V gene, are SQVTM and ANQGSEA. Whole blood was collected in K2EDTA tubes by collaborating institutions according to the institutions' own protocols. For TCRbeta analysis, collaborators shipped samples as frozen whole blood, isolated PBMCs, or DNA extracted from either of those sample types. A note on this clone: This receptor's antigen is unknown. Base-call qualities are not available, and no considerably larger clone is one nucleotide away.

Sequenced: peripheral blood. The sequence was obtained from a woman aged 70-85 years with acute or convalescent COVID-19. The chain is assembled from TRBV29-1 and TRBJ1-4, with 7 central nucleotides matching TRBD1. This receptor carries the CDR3 CSVSGGHEKLFF. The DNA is TGCAGCGTCTCAGGGGGTCATGAAAAACTGTTTTTT.